What follows are 30 T cell receptor beta chains derived from one specimen sequenced in a study of blood T cell repertoires in COVID-19 (dated by TCRdb to about 2020). The method behind the library was the immunoSEQ multiplex PCR assay. The immuneACCESS repertoire file appears here via TCRdb, limited to in-frame rearrangements. These files lack a portion of the clones; in checked studies, under half of the deficit traces to unresolved V genes, and the cause of the others is not known. For this sample there are fewer than 25,000 clones; just over 90% appear just once. 8% of the sample goes to the ten largest clones. The sequenced sample consisted of peripheral blood. The source is a human donor in a cohort sampled during active COVID-19.

The chain joins TRBV4-1 to TRBJ1-2, with D perhaps matching TRBD1 (5 bases). The germline V gene encodes CDR1 MGHRA and CDR2 YSYEKL. Trimming took off 0 bases at V and 6 bases at J, with 14 bases between the two ends. This CDR3 is 15 amino acids long. For the CDR3, the DNA is TGCGCCAGCAGCCAAGATCAGGGCAGCTTCAATGGCTACACCTTC. Amino acid sequence: CASSQDQGSFNGYTF.

This clone was seen a few times. The rearrangement uses TRBV7-9 and TRBJ1-6; D perhaps matches TRBD1 (5 bases). Trimming pared 5 bases from V and 5 bases from J, leaving 13 bases between. The CDR3 runs to 15 residues. Germline V lookup: CDR1 SEHNR, CDR2 FQNEAQ (reference sequence). DNA for the CDR3: TGTGCCAGCAGCCCGATGGGGGGAAATAATTCACCCCTCCACTTT. This codes for CASSPMGGNNSPLHF.

This clone appeared a single time. This chain uses TRBV2 with TRBJ1-5; D gene unclear. V lost 5 bases and J 6 bases, leaving 23 bases between the germline ends. CDR1 and CDR2 (germline): SNHLY, FYNNEI. The CDR3 runs to 17 residues. Written as DNA, the CDR3 is TGTGCCAGCAGTCCAAATTACGGCCCCCCTGGGAGTCAGCCCCAGCATTTT. Amino acid sequence: CASSPNYGPPGSQPQHF.

The chain carries TRBV11-3 and TRBJ2-1; tentatively, D is TRBD2 (5 bases). Trimming pared 5 bases from V and 10 bases from J, leaving 9 bases between. In germline, CDR1 is SGHNT, CDR2 YENEEA. This CDR3 contains 11 residues. CDR3 bases: TGTGCCAGCAGCGCCTCGGGGGAGCAGTTCTTC. Protein: CASSASGEQFF.

The chain couples TRBV11-2 to TRBJ2-7; 9 positions match TRBD2. The CDR3 is 13 residues long. Looked up from germline, CDR1 is SGHAT and CDR2 is FQNNGV. Unmatched junction bases numbered 4, after V lost 1 base and J lost 9 bases. CDR3 nucleotides: TGTGCCAGCAGCTTAGGGGCGCGGGAGGGGCAGTACTTC. Residues: CASSLGAREGQYF.

The CDR3 region has the DNA TGTGCCAGCAGTTACTCGGGACAGGGACGGCTTGGCTACACCTTC. Protein product: CASSYSGQGRLGYTF. The chain employs TRBV6-5 and TRBJ1-2; 9 bases agree with TRBD1. The CDR3 sequence is 15 residues long. Germline CDR1 reads MNHEY; CDR2 reads SVGAGI. Trimming removed 0 bases from V and 7 bases from J; junction bases left unmatched: 6.

The CDR3 nucleotides read TGTGCCAGCACCGGAGACTCCTCTTCACCCCTCCACTTT. It yields the protein CASTGDSSSPLHF. V gene TRBV3-1 (or the pseudogene TRBV3-2) combines with J gene TRBJ1-6; D unclear. V was cut by 7 bases and J by 9 bases, with 13 bases left in between. CDR3 length equals 13 residues. Germline V CDR1 and CDR2: LGHDT, YNNKEL (reference sequence).

The rearrangement joins TRBV19 to TRBJ1-4, with D possibly TRBD1 on 5 matching bases. CDR1 is LNHDA, CDR2 SQIVND, per germline (reference sequence). Trimming stripped 7 bases from V and 0 bases from J, with 18 bases between. The CDR3 contains 17 residues. In DNA form, the CDR3 reads TGTGCCAGTAAGGCGGGGGGTCCACCTGCAACTAATGAAAAACTGTTTTTT. Translated: CASKAGGPPATNEKLFF. Using reference TRBV19 and TRBJ1-4 for the parts outside the CDR3, the full variable domain is DGGITQSPKYLFRKEGQNVTLSCEQNLNHDAMYWYRQDPGQGLRLIYYSQIVNDFQKGDIAEGYSVSREKKESFPLTVTSAQKNPTAFYLCASKAGGPPATNEKLFFGSGTQLSVL.

The chain links TRBV6-5 to TRBJ1-2, with D maybe TRBD1 (5 bases). This CDR3 contains 14 residues. Germline-derived CDR1 and CDR2 are MNHEY and SVGAGI. V was trimmed by 8 bases and J by 2 bases, leaving 15 bases between them. CDR3 coding DNA: TGTGCCAGCTCGGGGGGTCAAGGGAACTATGGCTACACCTTC. Its translation: CASSGGQGNYGYTF.

The V gene is TRBV10-3, the J gene TRBJ2-1, with 9 bases that match TRBD2. V was pared by 0 bases and J by 5 bases, with 11 bases of the junction left unmatched. Germline-derived CDR1 and CDR2 are ENHRY and SYGVKD. The CDR3 contains 18 residues. In DNA, the CDR3 is TGTGCCATCAGTGAGTCGAGCGGAAAATCTAGCGGGGACAATGAGCAGTTCTTC. This encodes CAISESSGKSSGDNEQFF.

The genes are TRBV28 and TRBJ2-5, with 12 bases lining up with TRBD2. V dropped 5 bases and J dropped 4; count of bases not matched to a gene: 5. The CDR3 consists of 15 residues. Germline CDR1 MDHEN, CDR2 SYDVKM. The CDR3 DNA follows: TGTGCCAGCAGTCTAGCGGGAGGGCGTCGAGAGACCCAGTACTTC. This gives the protein CASSLAGGRRETQYF.

V usage is TRBV28 and J usage is TRBJ1-1, with a tentative D call TRBD1 (6 bases). The CDR3 length is 16 residues. V gave up 5 bases and J gave up 6 bases, with 22 bases separating them. Germline lookup yields CDR1 MDHEN and CDR2 SYDVKM. The CDR3 DNA reads as TGTGCCAGCAGTCCCTTAGGCGGGGGGCGAAGGGCTGAAGCTTTCTTT. Translating it yields CASSPLGGGRRAEAFF.

This clone was recorded once. The rearrangement links TRBV7-2 to TRBJ2-7; the D is unclear. CDR3 length equals 13 residues. Germline loops: CDR1 SGHTA, CDR2 FQGNSA. Trimming removed 1 base at V and 6 bases at J, with 10 bases between. The CDR3 here is CASSLVRGGEQYF. DNA of the CDR3: TGTGCCAGCAGCTTAGTTAGAGGCGGCGAGCAGTACTTC. Full variable domain (remainder filled in from reference TRBV7-2 and TRBJ2-7): GAGVSQSPSNKVTEKGKDVELRCDPISGHTALYWYRQSLGQGLEFLIYFQGNSAPDKSGLPSDRFSAERTGGSVSTLTIQRTQQEDSAVYLCASSLVRGGEQYFGPGTRLTVT.

This clone was recorded once. For the CDR3, the DNA is TGTGCCACCAGTGATGGGACAGGGGTGGATGAAAAACTGTTTTTT. This gives the protein CATSDGTGVDEKLFF. This chain joins TRBV24-1 and TRBJ1-4; 10 nucleotides align to TRBD1. CDR1 is KGHDR, CDR2 SFDVKD, per germline. This CDR3 spans 15 amino acids. V was clipped by 3 bases and J by 6 bases; unmatched bases: 3.

The chain employs TRBV28 and TRBJ1-6; perhaps TRBD1 as D (6 bases). The V and J ends lost 7 bases and 0 bases respectively, with 10 bases between them. Germline CDR1 and CDR2: MDHEN and SYDVKM. CDR3 length: 15 amino acids. CDR3 sequence reads: CASTGGHSYNSPLHF. The CDR3 DNA follows: TGTGCCAGCACCGGGGGGCACTCCTATAATTCACCCCTCCACTTT. The full variable domain, completed using reference TRBV28 and TRBJ1-6, is DVKVTQSSRYLVKRTGEKVFLECVQDMDHENMFWYRQDPGLGLRLIYFSYDVKMKEKGDIPEGYSVSREKKERFSLILESASTNQTSMYLCASTGGHSYNSPLHFGNGTRLTVT.

V is TRBV18 and J is TRBJ1-6; 11 positions agree with TRBD1. Germline values: CDR1 KGHSH, CDR2 LQKENI. V shed 4 bases and J 9 bases; nucleotides not matched to a gene: 8. This CDR3 comprises 16 residues. The CDR3 spells CASSLDRGRVGSPLHF. The CDR3 region has the DNA TGTGCCAGCTCACTGGACAGGGGGCGAGTTGGTTCACCCCTCCACTTT.

The chain couples TRBV4-3 to TRBJ2-1; 9 positions match TRBD2. Germline V CDR1 and CDR2: LGHNA, YSLEER. Unmatched junction bases numbered 6, after V lost 0 bases and J lost 9 bases. This CDR3 is 15 amino acids long. The CDR3 loop reads CASSQDRGGASEQFF. The CDR3 nucleotides read TGCGCCAGCAGCCAAGATCGCGGGGGGGCCAGTGAGCAGTTCTTC.

The rearrangement joins TRBV13 to TRBJ2-6; TRBD1 is a possible D gene (6 bases). Trimming removed 5 bases at V and 2 bases at J, with 19 bases between. This CDR3 spans 18 amino acids. Germline values: CDR1 PRHDT, CDR2 FYEKMQ (reference sequence). Here the CDR3 DNA reads TGTGCCAGCAGCCCATTACAGGGCAGGTTTACTGGGGCCAACGTCCTGACTTTC. This codes for CASSPLQGRFTGANVLTF.

This sequence joins TRBV7-9 and TRBJ1-2, with a tentative D call TRBD1 (6 bases). The CDR3 spans 14 residues. CDR1 and CDR2 (germline): SEHNR, FQNEAQ (reference sequence). V gave up 4 bases and J gave up 7 bases, with 16 bases separating them. The CDR3 nucleotides read TGTGCCAGCAGCTCACAGGGAAGGGGAGCTGGCTACACCTTC. Translating gives CASSSQGRGAGYTF. Together with reference TRBV7-9 and TRBJ1-2, the CDR3 gives the full variable domain: DTGVSQNPRHKITKRGQNVTFRCDPISEHNRLYWYRQTLGQGPEFLTYFQNEAQLEKSRLLSDRFSAERPKGSFSTLEIQRTEQGDSAMYLCASSSQGRGAGYTFGSGTRLTVV.

V and J are TRBV24-1 and TRBJ2-2, with 8 bases lining up with TRBD1. The CDR3 covers 16 residues. Germline trimming cut 4 bases from V and 1 base from J; bases unmatched to any gene: 4. From germline, CDR1 is KGHDR and CDR2 SFDVKD. The CDR3 coding sequence is TGTGCCACCAGTGACCCCGGGACAGGGAACACCGGGGAGCTGTTTTTT. Amino acids: CATSDPGTGNTGELFF.

This CDR3 is CASSPTQGALGYTF. CDR3 coding DNA: TGTGCCAGCTCACCCACACAGGGGGCGCTTGGCTACACCTTC. This chain uses TRBV18 with TRBJ1-2; 9 nucleotides match TRBD1. Germline V gives CDR1 KGHSH, CDR2 LQKENI. The CDR3 is 14 amino acids. Losses at the gene ends were 3 bases for V and 7 bases for J; bases not matched to a gene: 6.

The V and J genes are TRBV15 and TRBJ2-7; 7 bases are shared with TRBD2. The CDR3 is 12 amino acids. With 8 bases clipped from V and 3 bases from J, the junction kept 4 bases outside the gene matches. The germline V gene encodes CDR1 LNHNV and CDR2 YYDKDF (reference sequence). This CDR3 reads CATGGLGYEQYF. Here the CDR3 DNA reads TGTGCCACCGGAGGACTAGGCTACGAGCAGTACTTC.

The chain couples TRBV7-9 to TRBJ1-1; D not certain. This CDR3 has 13 amino acids. Germline V CDR1 and CDR2: SEHNR, FQNEAQ (reference sequence). V was pared by 0 bases and J by 3 bases, with 5 bases between. The CDR3 spells CASSLAEDTEAFF. CDR3 nucleotides: TGTGCCAGCAGCTTAGCGGAGGACACTGAAGCTTTCTTT.

The J gene is TRBJ2-6, the V gene TRBV18, with D unclear. The CDR3 extends over 17 amino acids. V lost 1 base, J lost 0 bases, and 10 bases lay in between. Germline CDR1 and CDR2: KGHSH and LQKENI. CDR3 in DNA: TGTGCCAGCTCACCACTTGTCTCGAGCTCTGGGGCCAACGTCCTGACTTTC. Amino acid sequence: CASSPLVSSSGANVLTF.

The chain joins TRBV4-3 to TRBJ1-6; D unresolved. The CDR3 contains 21 residues. V lost 5 bases and J 0 bases, leaving 26 bases between the germline ends. Looked up from germline, CDR1 is LGHNA and CDR2 is YSLEER. The CDR3: CASSFKYPGSERSSYNSPLHF. CDR3 nucleotide sequence: TGCGCCAGCAGCTTTAAGTACCCGGGGTCGGAGCGCAGCTCCTATAATTCACCCCTCCACTTT.

The chain recombines TRBV28 with TRBJ1-2; tentative D call: TRBD1 (6 bases). The CDR3 covers 13 residues. The V end was cut by 3 bases, the J end by 6 bases, with 11 bases between. Germline assignment: CDR1 MDHEN and CDR2 SYDVKM. CDR3 protein: CASSFRQGNGYTF. The CDR3 DNA sequence: TGTGCCAGCAGTTTTCGGCAGGGGAATGGCTACACCTTC.

The chain employs TRBV27 and TRBJ1-5, with 7 nucleotides matching TRBD1. The trim removed 8 bases at V and 7 bases at J, leaving 23 bases unmatched. Germline V gene data show CDR1 as MNHEY and CDR2 as SMNVEV (reference sequence). The CDR3 runs 18 residues. CDR3 protein: CASSRDGTAPSTGQPQHF. CDR3 bases: TGTGCCAGCTCCCGAGATGGGACAGCACCCAGCACAGGCCAGCCCCAGCATTTT.

Written as DNA, the CDR3 is TGTGCCAGCAGTGATGGGACTAGCGGGAGGCTAAATGAGCAGTTCTTC. Its protein product is CASSDGTSGRLNEQFF. The chain has TRBV6-1 and TRBJ2-1; TRBD2 matches 15 bases. V gave up 3 bases and J gave up 7 bases; unmatched junction bases: 4. CDR1 is MNHNS and CDR2 is SASEGT in the germline V gene. The CDR3 consists of 16 residues.

This sequence joins TRBV11-2 and TRBJ2-7, with D possibly being TRBD1 (5 bases). CDR1 is SGHAT, CDR2 FQNNGV, per germline. The CDR3 totals 15 residues. V was clipped by 3 bases and J by 2 bases, with 14 bases between them. In DNA, the CDR3 is TGTGCCAGCAGCTTTGGGTTTGGCAGGGCCTACGAGCAGTACTTC. Translation gives CASSFGFGRAYEQYF.

The chain links TRBV25-1 to TRBJ2-2; D might be TRBD2 (5 bases). V was shortened by 3 bases and J by 6 bases, with 14 bases between the two germline ends. In germline, CDR1 is MGHDK, CDR2 SYGVNS. The CDR3 contains 15 residues. CDR3 nucleotides: TGTGCCAGCAGTGACATGAAGGAGGTCGCCGGGGAGCTGTTTTTT. It yields the protein CASSDMKEVAGELFF. Based on the CDR3 plus reference TRBV25-1 and TRBJ2-2, the full variable domain is EADIYQTPRYLVIGTGKKITLECSQTMGHDKMYWYQQDPGMELHLIHYSYGVNSTEKGDLSSESTVSRIRTEHFPLTLESARPSHTSQYLCASSDMKEVAGELFFGEGSRLTVL.